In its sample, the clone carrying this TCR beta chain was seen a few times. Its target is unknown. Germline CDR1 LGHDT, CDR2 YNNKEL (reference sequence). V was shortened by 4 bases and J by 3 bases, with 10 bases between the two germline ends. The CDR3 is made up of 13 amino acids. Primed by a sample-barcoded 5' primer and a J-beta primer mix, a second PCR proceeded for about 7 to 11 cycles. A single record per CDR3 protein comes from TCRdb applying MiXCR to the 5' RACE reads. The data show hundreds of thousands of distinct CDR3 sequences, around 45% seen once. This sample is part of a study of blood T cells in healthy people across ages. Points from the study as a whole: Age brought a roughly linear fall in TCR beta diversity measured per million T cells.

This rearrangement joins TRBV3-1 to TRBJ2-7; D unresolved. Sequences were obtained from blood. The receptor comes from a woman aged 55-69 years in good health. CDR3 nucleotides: TGTGCCAGCAGCCCCGACACCTTCTACGAGCAGTACTTC. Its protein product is CASSPDTFYEQYF.